Sequencing of this T cell receptor (beta chain) was carried out in a study of cytomegalovirus exposure and HLA in healthy donors. General observations from the study: Among TCR sequences, most were rare, though some public TCRs appeared in many donors. Excluded: some indistinguishable V segments such as TRBV6-2 and TRBV6-3. Accounts indicate the classifier identified cytomegalovirus status with strong specificity and sensitivity. Cytomegalovirus association was assigned to under 200 TCR beta chains.

Concerning this clone: The target antigen is unknown.

With V trimmed by 9 bases and J by 3 bases, 8 bases remained unmatched. CDR1 and CDR2 from the germline V gene are SNHLY and FYNNEI. The length of the CDR3 is 14 residues. In the PCR, 60 Vbeta and 13 Jbeta primers were used. The method was immunoSEQ multiplex PCR; TCRdb's version includes in-frame clones alone and lacks a portion of them. This sample has fewer than 300,000 clones, with around 86% found just once. The sequence came from a man aged 35-49 years in good health and CMV-seropositive. Sequenced input: PBMCs. The rearrangement joins TRBV2 to TRBJ2-7; 10 bases are a match to TRBD2. CDR3 protein: CASQQRTSGYEQYF. CDR3 bases: TGTGCCAGTCAGCAGCGGACTAGCGGCTACGAGCAGTACTTC.